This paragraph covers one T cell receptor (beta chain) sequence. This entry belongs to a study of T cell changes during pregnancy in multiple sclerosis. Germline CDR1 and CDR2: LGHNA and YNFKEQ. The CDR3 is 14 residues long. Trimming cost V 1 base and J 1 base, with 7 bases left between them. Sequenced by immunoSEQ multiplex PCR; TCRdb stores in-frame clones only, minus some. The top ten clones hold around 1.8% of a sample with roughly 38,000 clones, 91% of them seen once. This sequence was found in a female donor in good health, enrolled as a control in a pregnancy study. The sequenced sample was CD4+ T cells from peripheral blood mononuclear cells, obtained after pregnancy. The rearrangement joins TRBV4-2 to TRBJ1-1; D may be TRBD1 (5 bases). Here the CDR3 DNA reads TGTGCCAGCAGCCAAGGGGGGGGGAACACTGAAGCTTTCTTT. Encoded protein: CASSQGGGNTEAFF.